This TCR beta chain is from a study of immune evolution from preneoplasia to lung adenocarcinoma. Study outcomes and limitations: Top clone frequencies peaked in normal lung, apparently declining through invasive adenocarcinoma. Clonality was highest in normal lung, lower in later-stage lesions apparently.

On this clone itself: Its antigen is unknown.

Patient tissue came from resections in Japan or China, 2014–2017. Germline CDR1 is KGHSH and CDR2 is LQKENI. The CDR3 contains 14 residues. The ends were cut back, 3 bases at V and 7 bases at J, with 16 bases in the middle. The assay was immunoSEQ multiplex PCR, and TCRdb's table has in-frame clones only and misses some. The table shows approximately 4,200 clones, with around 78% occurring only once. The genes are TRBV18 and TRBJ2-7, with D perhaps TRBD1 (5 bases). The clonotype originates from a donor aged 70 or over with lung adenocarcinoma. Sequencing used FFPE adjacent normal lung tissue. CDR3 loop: CASSPGPRVDEQYF. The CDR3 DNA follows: TGTGCCAGCTCACCCGGGCCCAGGGTCGATGAGCAGTACTTC.